The next 18 T cell receptor beta chains were all read from a single sample in a study of cytomegalovirus exposure and HLA in healthy donors. In the PCR, 60 Vbeta and 13 Jbeta primers were used. The method was immunoSEQ multiplex PCR; TCRdb's version includes in-frame clones alone and lacks a portion of them. The sample table includes almost 40,000 clones. The sequenced sample was PBMCs. These receptors all come from a woman aged 30 to 39 in good health and CMV-seropositive.

This sequence joins TRBV19 and TRBJ2-7, with D uncertain. V was cut by 3 bases and J by 2 bases, with 8 bases left in between. From germline, CDR1 is LNHDA and CDR2 SQIVND (reference sequence). The CDR3 loop spans 13 amino acids. CDR3 in amino acids: CASSMLPTYEQYF. The CDR3 DNA is TGTGCCAGTAGTATGTTACCTACCTACGAGCAGTACTTC.

The chain couples TRBV4-2 to TRBJ2-3; possible D gene TRBD1, 5 bases. Trimming shortened V by 4 bases and J by 0 bases, and 8 bases separated the two germline ends. The germline gives CDR1 LGHNA, CDR2 YNFKEQ. The CDR3 is 14 amino acids. CDR3 bases: TGTGCCAGCAGCCCGGACATTAGCACAGATACGCAGTATTTT. Encoded protein: CASSPDISTDTQYF.

The CDR3 spells CASSEGTGHVYYSSGANVLTF. The CDR3 DNA sequence: TGCGCCAGCAGTGAGGGGACAGGACACGTTTACTATAGCTCTGGGGCCAACGTCCTGACTTTC. The chain is built from TRBV4-1 and TRBJ2-6; 8 bases agree with TRBD1. This CDR3 contains 21 residues. CDR1 MGHRA and CDR2 YSYEKL come from the germline V gene. The V gene end was trimmed by 6 bases and the J gene end by 0 bases; junction bases not matched to a gene: 19.

The chain links TRBV4-1 to TRBJ2-2; D gene ambiguous. CDR3 length: 14 residues. V lost 0 bases and J 5 bases, leaving 7 bases between the germline ends. Germline V gives CDR1 MGHRA, CDR2 YSYEKL. CDR3 sequence (DNA): TGCGCCAGCAGCCAAGATTCGAGGACCGGGGAGCTGTTTTTT. Translation gives CASSQDSRTGELFF.

The chain has TRBV4-2 and TRBJ2-5; 9 bases line up with TRBD1. V was pared by 4 bases and J by 5 bases, with 5 bases of the junction left unmatched. This CDR3 contains 14 residues. Per the germline V gene, CDR1 is LGHNA and CDR2 is YNFKEQ. For the CDR3, the DNA is TGTGCCAGCAGCCGATACAGGGGGCAGGAGACCCAGTACTTC. It encodes CASSRYRGQETQYF.

The chain employs TRBV6-5 and TRBJ1-2, with D possibly matching TRBD1 (6 bases). Between the trimmed V and J ends, which lost 1 base and 8 bases, there was a span of 20 bases. The CDR3 has 16 residues. Germline-derived CDR1 and CDR2 are MNHEY and SVGAGI. CDR3 sequence: CASSYLGAGVNWGYTF. In DNA form, the CDR3 reads TGTGCCAGCAGTTACTTGGGGGCCGGCGTTAATTGGGGCTACACCTTC.

This sequence joins TRBV6-1 and TRBJ1-2, with 8 bases identical to TRBD1. The germline gives CDR1 MNHNS, CDR2 SASEGT. V shed 10 bases, J shed 6 bases, and the junction held 13 bases outside the gene matches. This CDR3 region has 14 residues. CDR3 sequence reads: CANYKFPTGDGYTF. In DNA, the CDR3 is TGTGCCAATTATAAGTTTCCGACAGGGGATGGCTACACCTTC.

J is TRBJ2-3 and V is TRBV11-3; 12 bases line up with TRBD2. The CDR3 totals 15 residues. Germline CDR1 reads SGHNT; CDR2 reads YENEEA. V trimming: 5 bases; J trimming: 4 bases; junction bases outside the gene matches: 4. The CDR3 here is CASSRGTSGPDTQYF. CDR3 sequence (DNA): TGTGCCAGCAGCCGCGGGACTAGCGGGCCAGATACGCAGTATTTT.

This rearrangement joins TRBV5-1 to TRBJ2-2; 10 bases agree with TRBD2. Per germline, CDR1 SGHRS and CDR2 YFSETQ. There are 16 residues in the CDR3. V trimming: 5 bases; J trimming: 3 bases; junction bases outside the gene matches: 7. CDR3: CASRKRAGGDTGELFF. CDR3 nucleotides: TGCGCCAGCAGGAAAAGAGCGGGGGGGGACACCGGGGAGCTGTTTTTT. The variable domain in full, completed from reference TRBV5-1 and TRBJ2-2, reads KAGVTQTPRYLIKTRGQQVTLSCSPISGHRSVSWYQQTPGQGLQFLFEYFSETQRNKGNFPGRFSGRQFSNSRSEMNVSTLELGDSALYLCASRKRAGGDTGELFFGEGSRLTVL.

The V gene is TRBV5-6, the J gene TRBJ2-1, with D possibly being TRBD1 (6 bases). Germline loops: CDR1 SGHDT, CDR2 YYEEEE. The CDR3 spans 15 residues. V dropped 0 bases and J dropped 4 bases, with 11 bases sitting between them. The CDR3 region has the DNA TGTGCCAGCAGCTTGGGGACAGAGCTATACAATGAGCAGTTCTTC. Protein product: CASSLGTELYNEQFF.

J is TRBJ1-2 and V is TRBV7-2; 8 nucleotides align to TRBD1. Germline values: CDR1 SGHTA, CDR2 FQGNSA. The length of the CDR3 is 14 residues. J was trimmed by 4 bases and V by 3 bases; bases with no gene match: 4. Here the CDR3 reads CASSLGTGAYGYTF. For the CDR3, the DNA is TGTGCCAGCAGCTTGGGGACAGGCGCCTATGGCTACACCTTC.

The J gene is TRBJ2-7, the V gene TRBV28, with 8 bases lining up with TRBD1. Unmatched junction bases numbered 9, after V lost 5 bases and J lost 3 bases. The length of the CDR3 is 15 residues. Germline CDR1 and CDR2: MDHEN and SYDVKM. The CDR3 nucleotides are TGTGCCAGCAGTCCCCAGGGGGCGATATTCTACGAGCAGTACTTC. It specifies CASSPQGAIFYEQYF.

V is TRBV14 and J is TRBJ1-1; D unresolved. CDR1 is SGHDN, CDR2 FVKESK, per germline. Deletions cut 1 base from V and 2 bases from J, with 8 bases between. CDR3 length equals 14 residues. The DNA of the CDR3 is TGTGCCAGCAGCCAAGCGGGAGGAAACACTGAAGCTTTCTTT. It yields the protein CASSQAGGNTEAFF.

CDR3 in DNA: TGTGCCAGCAGCTCGCTCACAGGACGGGGGGCTGGAAACACCATATATTTT. It is translated as CASSSLTGRGAGNTIYF. V usage is TRBV7-6 and J usage is TRBJ1-3; D is perhaps TRBD1 (5 bases). The CDR3 consists of 17 residues. Germline V gene sequence: CDR1 SGHVS, CDR2 FNYEAQ. The V end lost 4 bases, the J end lost 2 bases, and 18 bases lay between the germline ends.

As DNA, the CDR3 is TGTGCCAGCTCCCTTGAGGGGGCGTTGAACACTGAAGCTTTCTTT. This gives the protein CASSLEGALNTEAFF. The rearrangement uses TRBV18 and TRBJ1-1; TRBD1 matches 7 bases. Germline V gene lookup returns CDR1 KGHSH and CDR2 LQKENI. The J segment lost 0 bases and the V segment lost 6 bases, leaving 7 bases of the junction unmatched. CDR3 length equals 15 residues.

The chain links TRBV2 to TRBJ1-2; D gene unclear. Germline lookup yields CDR1 SNHLY and CDR2 FYNNEI. The V end lost 4 bases, the J end lost 2 bases, and 8 bases lay between the germline ends. The length of the CDR3 is 13 residues. The CDR3 DNA is TGTGCCAGCAGTGTGGCCTCAAACTATGGCTACACCTTC. This gives the protein CASSVASNYGYTF.

This sequence joins TRBV7-6 and TRBJ2-1; the D gene is possibly TRBD2 (6 bases). Germline loops: CDR1 SGHVS, CDR2 FNYEAQ. Trimming left V 1 base short and J 2 bases short, with 12 bases between. The CDR3 has 16 amino acids. The CDR3 nucleotides read TGTGCCAGCAGCTTAGAGGGCAGGGAGGCCTACAATGAGCAGTTCTTC. Translating gives CASSLEGREAYNEQFF. Variable domain in full (rest from reference TRBV7-6 and TRBJ2-1): GAGVSQSPRYKVTKRGQDVALRCDPISGHVSLYWYRQALGQGPEFLTYFNYEAQQDKSGLPNDRFSAERPEGSISTLTIQRTEQRDSAMYRCASSLEGREAYNEQFFGPGTRLTVL.

V and J are TRBV19 and TRBJ1-5; D uncertain. CDR1 and CDR2 from the germline V gene are LNHDA and SQIVND (reference sequence). The CDR3 loop spans 15 amino acids. Trimming stripped 4 bases from V and 0 bases from J, with 10 bases between. CDR3: CASSTNSYSNQPQHF. Written as DNA, the CDR3 is TGTGCCAGTAGTACCAACAGTTATAGCAATCAGCCCCAGCATTTT. Full variable domain (missing parts from reference TRBV19 and TRBJ1-5): DGGITQSPKYLFRKEGQNVTLSCEQNLNHDAMYWYRQDPGQGLRLIYYSQIVNDFQKGDIAEGYSVSREKKESFPLTVTSAQKNPTAFYLCASSTNSYSNQPQHFGDGTRLSIL.